The 5 T cell receptor beta chains reported below all come from one sample, sequenced in a study of CD8 T cells in Susac syndrome. The RNA, roughly 0.5 to 1 ug, was put through reverse transcription using random hexamers. One entry per CDR3 protein results from TCRdb running MiXCR on the immunoSEQ multiplex PCR reads. The sample shows 55,000 to 80,000 distinct CDR3 sequences, just over 90% of them seen only once. Sequencing used CD4+ T cells from PBMCs. These receptors originate from a human donor with Susac syndrome.

V gene TRBV20-1 combines with J gene TRBJ2-4; D is possibly TRBD2 (5 bases). Trimming pared 6 bases from V and 5 bases from J, leaving 20 bases between. The germline V gene encodes CDR1 DFQATT and CDR2 SNEGSKA (reference sequence). This CDR3 comprises 15 residues. CDR3 DNA sequence: TGCAGTGCCGAGGGCGTCGCATATGGGGAAAACATTCAGTACTTC. As protein: CSAEGVAYGENIQYF.

This chain joins TRBV18 and TRBJ2-7; the match to TRBD2 covers 10 bases. J gave up 3 bases and V 2 bases, and 4 bases lay outside the gene matches. Per the germline V gene, CDR1 is KGHSH and CDR2 is LQKENI. The CDR3 has 15 residues. The CDR3 region has the DNA TGTGCCAGCTCACCAAGGACTAGCGGTTTCTACGAGCAGTACTTC. It encodes CASSPRTSGFYEQYF.

This clonotype was seen a single time. The genes are TRBV10-3 and TRBJ1-6; D perhaps matches TRBD1 (6 bases). Germline loops: CDR1 ENHRY, CDR2 SYGVKD. The CDR3 contains 15 residues. V dropped 2 bases and J dropped 10 bases, with 15 bases sitting between them. CDR3 loop: CAISEEGGGRSPLHF. The CDR3 DNA reads TGTGCCATCAGTGAGGAAGGGGGGGGAAGATCACCCCTCCACTTT.

The genes are TRBV4-2 and TRBJ1-1, with D perhaps matching TRBD1 (5 bases). Trimming left V 5 bases short and J 4 bases short, with 17 bases between. The CDR3 contains 15 residues. In germline, CDR1 is LGHNA, CDR2 YNFKEQ. DNA of the CDR3: TGTGCCAGCAGCACCCCGTATCAAAGGGGCACTGAAGCTTTCTTT. Translation gives CASSTPYQRGTEAFF.

The chain links TRBV6-5 to TRBJ2-2; maybe TRBD1 (6 bases). From germline, CDR1 is MNHEY and CDR2 SVGAGI. Between the trimmed V and J ends, which lost 0 bases and 2 bases, there was a span of 13 bases. CDR3 size: 17 residues. The CDR3 protein is CASSYSSVGGNTGELFF. The CDR3 DNA reads as TGTGCCAGCAGTTACTCCTCGGTTGGGGGCAACACCGGGGAGCTGTTTTTT.